This T cell receptor beta chain was sequenced for a study of PD-L1 blockade in urothelial cancer. Some clones are missing from TCRdb's copy, which holds only in-frame ones; the method was immunoSEQ multiplex PCR. The repertoire includes some 43,000 clones, approximately 80% of them detected once, and under 20% sits in the top ten. Sample time point: pretreatment peripheral blood. The sequence came from a man between 60 and 75 years old with urothelial cancer. Sequences were derived from PBMCs, sampled around atezolizumab (anti-PD-L1) treatment.

CDR3: CASSSETSGQARTDTQYF. CDR3 nucleotide sequence: TGTGCCAGCAGCTCCGAAACTAGCGGACAAGCCCGCACAGATACGCAGTATTTT. The gene calls are TRBV5-6 and TRBJ2-3; 8 nucleotides align to TRBD2. V dropped 3 bases and J dropped 1; count of bases not matched to a gene: 13. CDR1 is SGHDT, CDR2 YYEEEE, per germline. The length of the CDR3 is 18 residues.